This note documents a single T cell receptor (beta chain) sequence. The antigen is undetermined. This sample was included in a study of cytomegalovirus exposure and HLA in healthy donors. Study results and caveats: Later analysis revealed greater clonal expansion in HLA-associated TCR beta chains than in equally common others. What a later analysis showed was that several of the most significant clusters appeared linked to common viral pathogens.

The PCR was carried out with 60 Vbeta primers and 13 Jbeta primers. Sequencing used immunoSEQ multiplex PCR; TCRdb keeps in-frame clones, though not all of them. Of around 120,000 clones listed, about three quarters are singletons. V was trimmed by 2 bases and J by 3 bases, leaving 13 bases between them. The CDR3 is 15 amino acids. Looked up from germline, CDR1 is MDHEN and CDR2 is SYDVKM. The origin of this receptor is a man aged 55 to 70 in good health and CMV-seropositive. The V gene is TRBV28, the J gene TRBJ1-1, with D possibly being TRBD1 (6 bases). Specimen: PBMCs. CDR3 in amino acids: CASSLGSRGYTEAFF. In DNA, the CDR3 is TGTGCCAGCAGTTTAGGTAGCAGGGGTTACACTGAAGCTTTCTTT.